This T cell receptor (beta chain) was captured by sequencing in a study of T cells in Graves' hyperthyroidism and ophthalmopathy. General observations from the study: Blood samples included most of the expanded thyroid clonotypes exceeding 0.001.

In this sample, this clonotype turned up a few times. Antigen unknown. This CDR3 contains 16 residues. V shed 3 bases and J 2 bases; nucleotides not matched to a gene: 7. Germline V lookup: CDR1 SGHDT, CDR2 YYEEEE. Newly diagnosed hyperthyroidism patients aged 18 to 65 years had disease lasting under 2 months. Lactation, pregnancy, other autoimmune disease or uncontrolled infection excluded patients. Using more than 7.5 ml of fresh peripheral blood, PBMCs were prepared. Authors of the study amplified TCR beta CDR3 regions from RNA transcripts. The HTBI primer set served for first-round RT-PCR of the TCR CDR3. TCRdb analysed the multiplex PCR reads with MiXCR anew, one entry per CDR3 protein. This sample yields roughly 290,000 distinct CDR3 sequences, of which about an eighth are seen a single time; approximately 7.8% belongs to the top ten.

The specimen was blood. The rearrangement links TRBV5-6 to TRBJ2-7; TRBD2 aligns across 11 bases. This TCR derives from a woman aged 30 to 39 with Graves' hyperthyroidism that later progressed to Graves' ophthalmopathy. The CDR3 coding sequence is TGTGCCAGCAGCTACCCGGGACTAGCGGATACCTACGAGCAGTACTTC. It yields the protein CASSYPGLADTYEQYF.